In this sample, the clone carrying this T cell receptor beta chain turned up once. Its antigen is unidentified. The data belong to a study of cytomegalovirus exposure and HLA in healthy donors. Across the study: Sequencing of about 179 million T cells in an earlier analysis found 95 million to 120 million unique TCR beta sequences.

Study outcomes and limitations: In a later analysis, TCR beta V- and J-gene trimming was associated with a missense DCLRE1C variant. In an earlier analysis, productive rearrangement rates for most beta V segments clustered near 87% or 30%.

Primers included in the PCR were 60 Vbeta and 13 Jbeta primers. The protocol was immunoSEQ multiplex PCR, while the TCRdb copy is restricted to in-frame clones and leaves out a portion. The sample lists 150,000 to 200,000 clones; about 83% were seen once. V gave up 4 bases and J gave up 3 bases; unmatched junction bases: 8. CDR3 length equals 15 residues. The germline V gene encodes CDR1 MDHEN and CDR2 SYDVKM. The sample was PBMCs. The gene calls are TRBV28 and TRBJ1-1; TRBD1 matches 7 bases. This receptor was identified in a man aged 40-49 years in good health and CMV-seropositive. Here the CDR3 DNA reads TGTGCCAGCAGTTCAGACAGGGAGTCGGACACTGAAGCTTTCTTT. Protein product: CASSSDRESDTEAFF.